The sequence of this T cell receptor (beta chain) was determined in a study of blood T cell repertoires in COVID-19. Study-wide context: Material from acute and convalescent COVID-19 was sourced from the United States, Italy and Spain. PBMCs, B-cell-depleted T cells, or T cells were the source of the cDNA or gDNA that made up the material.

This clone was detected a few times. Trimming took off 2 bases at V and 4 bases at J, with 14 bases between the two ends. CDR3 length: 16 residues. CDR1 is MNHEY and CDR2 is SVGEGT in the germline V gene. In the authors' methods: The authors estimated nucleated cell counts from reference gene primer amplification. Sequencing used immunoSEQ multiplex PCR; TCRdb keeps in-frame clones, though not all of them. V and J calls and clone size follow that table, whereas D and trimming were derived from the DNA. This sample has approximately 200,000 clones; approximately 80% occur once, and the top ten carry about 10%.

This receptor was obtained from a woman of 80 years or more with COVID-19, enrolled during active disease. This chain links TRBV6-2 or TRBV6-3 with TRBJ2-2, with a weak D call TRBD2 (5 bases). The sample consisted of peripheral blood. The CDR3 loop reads CASSYGGLKITGELFF. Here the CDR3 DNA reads TGTGCCAGCAGTTACGGTGGACTCAAAATCACCGGGGAGCTGTTTTTT.